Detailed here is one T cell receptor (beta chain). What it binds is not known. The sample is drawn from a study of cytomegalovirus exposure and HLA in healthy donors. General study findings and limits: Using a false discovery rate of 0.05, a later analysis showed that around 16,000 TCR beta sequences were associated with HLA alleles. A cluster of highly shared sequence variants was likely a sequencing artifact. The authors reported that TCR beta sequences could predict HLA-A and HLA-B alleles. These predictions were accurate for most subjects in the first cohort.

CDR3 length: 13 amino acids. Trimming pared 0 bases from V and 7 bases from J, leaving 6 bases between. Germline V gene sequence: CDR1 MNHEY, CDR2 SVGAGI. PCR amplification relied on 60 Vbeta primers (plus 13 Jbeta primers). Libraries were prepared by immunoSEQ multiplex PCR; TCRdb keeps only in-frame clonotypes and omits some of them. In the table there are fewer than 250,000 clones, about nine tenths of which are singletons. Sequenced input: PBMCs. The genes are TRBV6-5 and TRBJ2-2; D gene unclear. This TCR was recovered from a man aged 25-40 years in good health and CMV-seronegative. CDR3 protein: CASSYSANGELFF. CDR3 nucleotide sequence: TGTGCCAGCAGTTACTCTGCGAACGGGGAGCTGTTTTTT.